This is a list of T cell receptor beta chains from one sample in a study of early T cells in non-severe SARS-CoV-2 infection. TCRdb recomputed calls from the 5' RACE reads with MiXCR, one row per CDR3 protein. The data show around 77,000 distinct CDR3 sequences, roughly 14% seen once. The specimen comprised whole blood, sampled at baseline. These receptor sequences come from an adult who was a healthcare worker with PCR-confirmed SARS-CoV-2 infection or an uninfected control (not recorded which). CDR3s include the opening cysteine and the closing phenylalanine or tryptophan. Fields, in order: V gene, D gene, J gene, clone size, CDR3 DNA, CDR3 protein. The D gene is left open where the match is weak. The size field is filled for only some rows; it gives once, few, many or a size class.

TRBV28	TRBD1	TRBJ2-6	-	TGTGCCAGCAGTTTGTGGGGACAGGCCTCTGGGGCCAACGTCCTGACTTTC	CASSLWGQASGANVLTF
TRBV6-5	-	TRBJ2-2	-	TGTGCCAGCAGTTACTCAGCCGGGACCAGCTCCGGGGAGCTGTTTTTT	CASSYSAGTSSGELFF
TRBV3-1	-	TRBJ1-1	-	TGTGCCAGCAGTTCCGGACAGCTGGGGAACACTGAAGCTTTCTTT	CASSSGQLGNTEAFF
TRBV7-6	-	TRBJ2-2	many	TGTGCCAGCAGCTTAGCGATGGTTAGGGGCCTCACCGGGGAGCTGTTTTTT	CASSLAMVRGLTGELFF
TRBV7-8	TRBD2	TRBJ2-3	-	TGTGCCAGCATCGGACTAGCAAGCACAGATACGCAGTATTTT	CASIGLASTDTQYF
TRBV29-1	-	TRBJ2-1	many	TGCAGCGTTGAAAGCCAGGGTATTGGTGAGCAGTTCTTC	CSVESQGIGEQFF
TRBV27	-	TRBJ2-1	-	TGTGCCAGCTCAACGAGACTGGGGTCGCAGTTCTTC	CASSTRLGSQFF
TRBV19	-	TRBJ2-5	few	TGTGCCAGTAGTATAGTGTCTGCGACAAAAGAGACCCAGTACTTC	CASSIVSATKETQYF
TRBV3-1	-	TRBJ2-7	few	TGTGCCAGCAGCCAAGTTGTAAGCTCCTACGAGCAGTACTTC	CASSQVVSSYEQYF
TRBV5-5	-	TRBJ2-3	-	TGTGCCAGCAGCTTGGACCGGGAGGATACGCAGTATTTT	CASSLDREDTQYF
TRBV12-3/TRBV12-4	TRBD2	TRBJ2-3	few	TGTGCCAGCAGGGCGACTAGCGGGAGATCGGATACGCAGTATTTT	CASRATSGRSDTQYF
TRBV7-9	TRBD2	TRBJ2-7	many	TGTGCCAGCAGCTTAGGGGACTATACCTCCTACGAGCAGTACTTC	CASSLGDYTSYEQYF
TRBV11-3	-	TRBJ2-1	-	TGTGCCAGCAGCTTGGGCCAGAGATACAATGAGCAGTTCTTC	CASSLGQRYNEQFF
TRBV29-1	-	TRBJ1-3	few	TGCAGCGTTGAGTCGGGGGTCACTGGAAACACCATATATTTT	CSVESGVTGNTIYF
TRBV5-1	-	TRBJ2-5	-	TGCGCCAGCAGCCTACAGCCACAAGAGACCCAGTACTTC	CASSLQPQETQYF
TRBV7-2	TRBD2	TRBJ2-2	few	TGTGCCAGCAGCCCCTCAGCGGGAAGAGCCGGGGAGCTGTTTTTT	CASSPSAGRAGELFF
TRBV20-1	-	TRBJ2-5	-	TGCAGTGCTAGCGGGAATCGGGAGACCCAGTACTTC	CSASGNRETQYF
TRBV7-9	-	TRBJ2-2	few	TGTGCCAGCGTGGGACTCGCGTCCACCGGGGAGCTGTTTTTT	CASVGLASTGELFF
TRBV2	-	TRBJ2-1	few	TGTGCCAGCAGTGAAATGGGTTTTGGGCAGTTCTTC	CASSEMGFGQFF
TRBV5-8	-	TRBJ1-4	-	TGTGCCAGCGGGGGAACACGTGAAAAACTGTTTTTT	CASGGTREKLFF
TRBV7-7	-	TRBJ2-7	few	TGTGCCAGCAGCTTGAATCTCCAGGACGAGCAGTACTTC	CASSLNLQDEQYF
TRBV7-9	-	TRBJ2-7	many	TGTGCCAGCAGCTTAGAGTATGCCCTCATTTACGAGCAGTACTTC	CASSLEYALIYEQYF
TRBV4-1	-	TRBJ2-1	many	TGCGCCAGCAGCTGGACGGTTGAGAGCAATGAGCAGTTCTTC	CASSWTVESNEQFF
TRBV20-1	-	TRBJ1-1	-	TGCAGTGCTAGCCAGGGAACAGCTGAAGCTTTCTTT	CSASQGTAEAFF
TRBV20-1	-	TRBJ2-7	few	TGCAGTGCTAGAGATCAACGGGGGCGACGGGACGAGCAGTACTTC	CSARDQRGRRDEQYF
TRBV27	-	TRBJ2-1	few	TGTGCCAGCGCGAATTACAATGAGCAGTTCTTC	CASANYNEQFF
TRBV7-9	-	TRBJ1-3	-	TGTGCCAGCAGCTTAAGTAAGCTGCAGATTTACTCTGGAAACACCATATATTTT	CASSLSKLQIYSGNTIYF
TRBV28	-	TRBJ1-3	few	TGTGCCAGCAGAATAGGTGGAAACACCATATATTTT	CASRIGGNTIYF
TRBV11-3	-	TRBJ2-5	few	TGTGCCAGCAGCTTAGGAAGGGGTAATTCCAGACTGAAAGAGACCCAGTACTTC	CASSLGRGNSRLKETQYF
TRBV7-7	TRBD1	TRBJ2-1	few	TGTGCCAGCAGCCCCGGGACAGCCTACAATGAGCAGTTCTTC	CASSPGTAYNEQFF
TRBV5-4	TRBD1	TRBJ2-5	few	TGTGCCAGCAGCCCAGCCAAGACAGGGCAAGAGACCCAGTACTTC	CASSPAKTGQETQYF
TRBV6-1	-	TRBJ2-2	-	TGTGCCAGCAGTGAAACTCGTTTGGTGGGAGCTGCCACCGGGGAGCTGTTTTTT	CASSETRLVGAATGELFF
TRBV27	-	TRBJ2-7	few	TGTGCCAGCAGCCCGGCCGGCGGGCTAGCTCCCTACGAGCAGTACTTC	CASSPAGGLAPYEQYF
TRBV7-8	TRBD2	TRBJ2-7	few	TGTGCCAGCAGCTTTGGACTAGCGGGTACCTACGAGCAGTACTTC	CASSFGLAGTYEQYF
TRBV2	-	TRBJ2-7	few	TGTGCCAGCCGGAGGACCGCCGGAGAGGAGCAGTACTTC	CASRRTAGEEQYF
TRBV7-6	TRBD2	TRBJ2-7	many	TGTGCCAGCAGCTTAGCGAGCGGGAGCGGCAACGAGCAGTACTTC	CASSLASGSGNEQYF
TRBV18	-	TRBJ2-2	-	TGTGCCAGCTCACCATTGACGAACACCGGGGAGCTGTTTTTT	CASSPLTNTGELFF
TRBV9	-	TRBJ1-1	few	TGTGCCAGCAGCCCCCCGGACACTGAAGCTTTCTTT	CASSPPDTEAFF
TRBV7-3	-	TRBJ2-1	few	TGTGCCAGCAGCCCCCAAGGGAGAGGGAGTGAGCAGTTCTTC	CASSPQGRGSEQFF
TRBV19	-	TRBJ2-6	-	TGTGCCAGTAGTATCCCCACGATATTGGCTGGGGCCAACGTCCTGACTTTC	CASSIPTILAGANVLTF
TRBV10-3	-	TRBJ1-2	-	TGTGCCATCAGGCCGGACAGCTCTAACTATGGCTACACCTTC	CAIRPDSSNYGYTF
TRBV5-1	TRBD1	TRBJ2-7	-	TGCGCCAGCAGCCAGGACAGGGCTAACGAGCAGTACTTC	CASSQDRANEQYF
TRBV4-1	-	TRBJ2-7	few	TGCGCCAGCGCCTCGGGGCGGCTGTCTTACGAGCAGTACTTC	CASASGRLSYEQYF
TRBV7-9	-	TRBJ1-3	few	TGTGCCAGCAGAAGCCCCAGGGAGAGCTCTGGAAACACCATATATTTT	CASRSPRESSGNTIYF
TRBV12-3/TRBV12-4	-	TRBJ1-2	few	TGTGCCAGCAGTTTACCGTCCGGGGGCGCTGATGGCTACACCTTC	CASSLPSGGADGYTF
TRBV10-1	-	TRBJ1-6	-	TGCGCCAGCCAAGGGCGGAATTCACCCCTCCACTTT	CASQGRNSPLHF
TRBV28	-	TRBJ1-1	-	TGTGCCAGCAGACCTCCCGACAGCTTTAACGAAGCTTTCTTT	CASRPPDSFNEAFF
TRBV5-1	TRBD1	TRBJ2-3	-	TGCGCCAGCAGCTTGGAGAGGGGGCGGACAGATACGCAGTATTTT	CASSLERGRTDTQYF
TRBV28	-	TRBJ2-1	many	TGTGCCGGCAGGACCCGGGACCTCTCCTACAATGAGCAGTTCTTC	CAGRTRDLSYNEQFF
TRBV5-4	-	TRBJ2-2	-	TGTGCCAGCAGCTTGGCTAGCGACAACACCGGGGAGCTGTTTTTT	CASSLASDNTGELFF